This T cell receptor (beta chain) was obtained from a study of siplizumab effects on memory and regulatory T cells. Study findings and constraints: Naive T cells looked more diverse than memory cells, and they looked like major contributors to the alloresponse.

This clone was recorded once. Its antigen is not identified. Assay: immunoSEQ multiplex PCR; the TCRdb copy retains only in-frame clones and omits some. The sample records 100,000 or so clones, 92% being singletons. There are 15 residues in the CDR3. V lost 4 bases and J lost 4; bases outside the gene matches: 5. Germline values: CDR1 SGHRS, CDR2 YFSETQ. The chain recombines TRBV5-1 with TRBJ2-2; 9 positions match TRBD2. This TCR came from a human donor in good health. Sequencing input: Tregs sorted from blood. CDR3 amino acids: CASSRTSDGTGELFF. In DNA form, the CDR3 reads TGCGCCAGCAGCCGGACTAGCGATGGCACCGGGGAGCTGTTTTTT.